Following are 14 T cell receptor beta chains from one sample sequenced in a study of cytomegalovirus exposure and HLA in healthy donors. Libraries were prepared by immunoSEQ multiplex PCR; TCRdb keeps only in-frame clonotypes and omits some of them. The profile shows under 95,000 clones, about 93% of them singletons. Material: PBMCs. Every receptor here comes from a woman between 18 and 29 years old in good health and CMV-seronegative.

V and J are TRBV5-4 and TRBJ2-7, with a weak D call TRBD2 (5 bases). Trimming removed 1 base from V and 1 base from J, with 12 bases in between. CDR1 is SGHNT, CDR2 YYREEE, per germline (reference sequence). This CDR3 has 15 amino acids. The DNA of the CDR3 is TGTGCCAGCAGCTTGTTTCGGGGATTATCCTACGAGCAGTACTTC. Translating it yields CASSLFRGLSYEQYF.

V gene TRBV19 combines with J gene TRBJ1-4; a possible D gene is TRBD1 (5 bases). Deletions cut 8 bases from V and 7 bases from J, with 14 bases between. CDR1 LNHDA and CDR2 SQIVND come from the germline V gene (reference sequence). CDR3 length: 13 residues. CDR3: CASRLGGGEKLFF. For the CDR3, the DNA is TGTGCCAGTCGATTGGGGGGGGGTGAAAAACTGTTTTTT.

This sequence joins TRBV5-6 and TRBJ2-3, with 10 bases that match TRBD1. CDR3 size: 16 residues. With V trimmed by 2 bases and J by 3 bases, 6 bases remained unmatched. Germline CDR1 SGHDT, CDR2 YYEEEE. The CDR3 sequence: CASSLWGQGPTDTQYF. For the CDR3, the DNA is TGTGCCAGCAGCTTATGGGGACAGGGGCCAACAGATACGCAGTATTTT.

This chain links TRBV19 with TRBJ2-3, with 8 bases fitting TRBD1. This CDR3 contains 16 residues. The V and J ends lost 5 bases and 1 base, in that order; junction bases with no gene match: 8. CDR1 is LNHDA, CDR2 SQIVND, per germline (reference sequence). This CDR3 reads CASSQDGTGGTDTQYF. Here the CDR3 DNA reads TGTGCCAGTAGTCAAGACGGGACAGGAGGCACAGATACGCAGTATTTT.

The V gene is TRBV11-2, the J gene TRBJ1-6; D possibly corresponds to TRBD1 (5 bases). Germline CDR1 is SGHAT and CDR2 is FQNNGV. The V end was cut by 5 bases, the J end by 1 base, with 18 bases between. The CDR3 has 18 amino acids. Here the CDR3 reads CASSPLARSGSYNSPLHF. The DNA for the CDR3 is TGTGCCAGCAGCCCTCTTGCCAGGTCAGGGTCCTATAATTCACCCCTCCACTTT.

The V and J genes are TRBV7-9 and TRBJ2-5; 12 nucleotides agree with TRBD2. V lost 6 bases and J lost 0; bases outside the gene matches: 5. This CDR3 region has 16 residues. CDR1 is SEHNR, CDR2 FQNEAQ, per germline (reference sequence). CDR3 residues: CASRPTSGGYQETQYF. The CDR3 nucleotides are TGTGCCAGCAGACCGACTAGCGGGGGATACCAAGAGACCCAGTACTTC.

V usage is TRBV4-2 and J usage is TRBJ1-2; perhaps TRBD1 as D (6 bases). Germline loops: CDR1 LGHNA, CDR2 YNFKEQ. The CDR3 has 14 residues. Deletions cut 1 base from V and 7 bases from J, with 13 bases between. CDR3 sequence reads: CASSQGTEVGGYTF. In DNA, the CDR3 is TGTGCCAGCAGCCAAGGGACAGAAGTTGGTGGCTACACCTTC.

V and J are TRBV9 and TRBJ2-7; the match to TRBD1 covers 8 bases. The V gene's germline CDR1 is SGDLS and CDR2 YYNGEE. The CDR3 runs 14 residues. Losses at the gene ends were 4 bases for V and 2 bases for J; bases not matched to a gene: 5. CDR3 in DNA: TGTGCCAGCAGCCTGGGACAGGACACCTACGAGCAGTACTTC. Its protein is CASSLGQDTYEQYF.

This chain connects TRBV11-3 to TRBJ2-5; 10 bases fit TRBD2. The trim removed 4 bases at V and 5 bases at J, leaving 7 bases unmatched. The CDR3 runs to 15 residues. Germline V CDR1 and CDR2: SGHNT, YENEEA. CDR3 protein: CASSYALAGEETQYF. CDR3 sequence (DNA): TGTGCCAGCAGCTATGCCCTAGCGGGAGAGGAGACCCAGTACTTC. Full variable domain (rest looked up from reference TRBV11-3 and TRBJ2-5): EAGVVQSPRYKIIEKKQPVAFWCNPISGHNTLYWYLQNLGQGPELLIRYENEEAVDDSQLPKDRFSAERLKGVDSTLKIQPAELGDSAVYLCASSYALAGEETQYFGPGTRLLVL.

The chain recombines TRBV10-2 with TRBJ1-2; TRBD1 matches 10 bases. The V and J ends lost 6 bases and 5 bases, in that order; junction bases with no gene match: 3. Germline CDR1 WSHSY, CDR2 SAAADI. The CDR3 extends over 13 amino acids. The CDR3 here is CASRDRGTYGYTF. DNA of the CDR3: TGCGCCAGCAGGGACAGGGGGACGTATGGCTACACCTTC.

CDR3 sequence reads: CASSLYGQGAMNTEAFF. The CDR3 DNA sequence: TGTGCCAGCAGTTTATATGGGCAGGGGGCAATGAACACTGAAGCTTTCTTT. J is TRBJ1-1 and V is TRBV27, with 8 bases matching TRBD1. Trimming at V came to 1 base and at J to 0 bases, leaving 7 bases not matched to a gene. Germline lookup yields CDR1 MNHEY and CDR2 SMNVEV (reference sequence). There are 17 residues in the CDR3.

The chain has TRBV4-2 and TRBJ1-2; TRBD1 agrees at 9 bases. Per germline, CDR1 LGHNA and CDR2 YNFKEQ. The V gene end was trimmed by 0 bases and the J gene end by 5 bases; junction bases not matched to a gene: 10. The CDR3 runs to 17 residues. CDR3 region: CASSQDIGGTGIYGYTF. CDR3 nucleotides: TGTGCCAGCAGCCAAGACATAGGTGGGACAGGGATTTATGGCTACACCTTC.

V and J are TRBV5-4 and TRBJ2-1, with 7 bases identical to TRBD2. This CDR3 comprises 16 residues. V shed 4 bases, J shed 4 bases, and the junction held 11 bases outside the gene matches. The germline gives CDR1 SGHNT, CDR2 YYREEE (reference sequence). The DNA of the CDR3 is TGTGCCAGCAGCCGCTGGGGCGGGAGTGAGTACAATGAGCAGTTCTTC. Amino acids: CASSRWGGSEYNEQFF.

CDR3 in amino acids: CASSSNPDRGDEQYF. The CDR3 DNA follows: TGTGCCAGCAGTTCCAACCCGGACAGGGGGGACGAGCAGTACTTC. This sequence joins TRBV6-5 and TRBJ2-7; 10 bases are shared with TRBD1. The CDR3 contains 15 residues. Germline loops: CDR1 MNHEY, CDR2 SVGAGI. Trimming at V came to 4 bases and at J to 5 bases, leaving 8 bases not matched to a gene.